Listed below are T cell receptor beta chains from one sample, sequenced in a study of T cell responses to AZD1222 COVID-19 vaccine. Clones were read by immunoSEQ multiplex PCR, and TCRdb kept only the in-frame ones, dropping some. The sample has approximately 110,000 clones, roughly 91% seen once. Sequenced material: peripheral blood, taken on day 0 of AZD1222 vaccination. These receptors came from an adult in good health. Both conserved end residues are part of each CDR3. Each record gives: clone size, V gene, D gene, J gene, CDR3 protein, CDR3 DNA. D genes are given only for firm matches. Size is stated for part of the rows, as once, few or many counts, or as a class when the clone is expanded.

size: .; V: TRBV5-1; D: TRBD1; J: TRBJ1-2; CDR3: CASSLWRGRDGYTF; DNA: TGCGCCAGCAGCTTGTGGAGGGGGCGAGATGGCTACACCTTC
size: .; V: TRBV21-1; D: .; J: TRBJ2-5; CDR3: CADQRLAGGPGETQYF; DNA: TGTGCCGACCAGCGACTAGCGGGAGGGCCAGGAGAGACCCAGTACTTC
size: .; V: TRBV28; D: TRBD1; J: TRBJ1-3; CDR3: CASRPDRATGNTIYF; DNA: TGTGCCAGCAGGCCAGACAGGGCGACTGGAAACACCATATATTTT
size: .; V: TRBV18; D: .; J: TRBJ2-1; CDR3: CASSPPGGVYNEQFF; DNA: TGTGCCAGCTCACCCCCCGGAGGCGTCTACAATGAGCAGTTCTTC
size: .; V: TRBV29-1; D: .; J: TRBJ2-1; CDR3: CSVAPNDEQFF; DNA: TGCAGCGTTGCTCCCAATGATGAGCAGTTCTTC
size: few; V: TRBV2; D: .; J: TRBJ1-6; CDR3: CASSVRALENSPLHF; DNA: TGTGCCAGCAGTGTTAGGGCCCTGGAGAATTCACCCCTCCACTTT
size: .; V: TRBV3-1/TRBV3-2; D: .; J: TRBJ1-6; CDR3: CASSQGRSPLHF; DNA: TGTGCCAGCAGCCAAGGTCGGTCACCCCTCCACTTT
size: .; V: TRBV5-1; D: .; J: TRBJ2-1; CDR3: CASRPEECLFF; DNA: TGCGCCAGCAGGCCTGAGGAATGTCTGTTCTTC
size: .; V: TRBV12-3/TRBV12-4; D: .; J: TRBJ2-1; CDR3: CASMYRGGNEQFF; DNA: TGTGCCAGCATGTACAGGGGGGGGAATGAGCAGTTCTTC
size: .; V: TRBV3-1/TRBV3-2; D: .; J: TRBJ1-4; CDR3: CASTRETGGGEKLFF; DNA: TGTGCCAGCACCCGGGAAACTGGGGGGGGTGAAAAACTGTTTTTT
size: .; V: TRBV4-1; D: TRBD1; J: TRBJ1-2; CDR3: CASSQAGDRGRRYTF; DNA: TGCGCCAGCAGCCAAGCTGGAGACAGGGGACGTCGCTACACCTTC
size: .; V: TRBV27; D: .; J: TRBJ2-3; CDR3: CASSLEGGADTQYF; DNA: TGTGCCAGCAGTTTGGAGGGGGGGGCAGATACGCAGTATTTT